These T cell receptor beta chains were read from a single sample in a study of blood T cell repertoires in COVID-19. TCRdb's copy holds only in-frame clones and misses some; the assay was immunoSEQ multiplex PCR. The profile shows roughly 160,000 clones, 70% to 85% of them singletons. Sequenced input: PBMCs or T cells enriched from blood (not recorded which). The receptor set was obtained from a man between 50 and 59 years old who had recovered from COVID-19. Both conserved end residues are part of each CDR3. Rows may omit the clone size; those that give it use once, few, many or a size class.

cdr3_aa	clone_size	v_call	j_call
CASSLTGPPGNTIYF	-	TRBV5-1	TRBJ1-3
CASSPPTASSPYGYTF	-	TRBV18	TRBJ1-2
CASTDRGQSPLHF	-	TRBV12-3/TRBV12-4	TRBJ1-6
CATSPGFGGYTF	few	TRBV15	TRBJ1-2
CASSKEERELFF	few	TRBV5-4	TRBJ2-2
CASRPSGSSEQYF	-	TRBV5-4	TRBJ2-7
CASSNGGGSRSGNTIYF	few	TRBV9	TRBJ1-3
CASSQDTTASGNTIYF	-	TRBV3-1/TRBV3-2	TRBJ1-3
CASSRPSGGAVRDTQYF	-	TRBV3-1/TRBV3-2	TRBJ2-3
CASSLGGDNYGYTF	-	TRBV7-8	TRBJ1-2
CASSVAGGISEKLFF	-	TRBV9	TRBJ1-4
CASSGGLRGETQYF	-	TRBV9	TRBJ2-5
CASSPGGSGYEQYF	-	TRBV5-1	TRBJ2-7
CASSRAGGNGYTF	-	TRBV5-6	TRBJ1-2
CASSMGQASNQPQHF	-	TRBV5-6	TRBJ1-5
CASSLQGFLDGYTF	-	TRBV19	TRBJ1-2
CASSMNRVGNQPQHF	-	TRBV2	TRBJ1-5
CAWSGLASTGELFF	once	TRBV30	TRBJ2-2
CASSSGQAADTQYF	-	TRBV5-1	TRBJ2-3
CASSYSSRSGYEQYF	-	TRBV6-6	TRBJ2-7
CASSLVGAPYEQYF	-	TRBV5-1	TRBJ2-7
CASSPGQGNQPQHF	-	TRBV9	TRBJ1-5
CAIRLTGGDEQYF	-	TRBV10-3	TRBJ2-7
CATSGQGARGDEQYF	-	TRBV6-5	TRBJ2-7
CASSMTGYGYTF	few	TRBV12-3/TRBV12-4	TRBJ1-2
CASSLKAGHNEQFF	-	TRBV19	TRBJ2-1
CASSFLAGGPRDEQFF	-	TRBV19	TRBJ2-1
CASRALAGGETQYF	-	TRBV5-1	TRBJ2-5
CAISESGTGAQPQHF	-	TRBV10-3	TRBJ1-5
CASSLNRGGEQYF	few	TRBV7-6	TRBJ2-7
CASSLAGRSTGELFF	-	TRBV7-2	TRBJ2-2
CASSLAGGTNYGYTF	-	TRBV11-1	TRBJ1-2
CASSPTLPRDRVKTNEKLFF	-	TRBV4-3	TRBJ1-4
CASSPRVQETQYF	-	TRBV25-1	TRBJ2-5
CASSQEIHRAPSYNEQFF	-	TRBV14	TRBJ2-1
CASSLAGGANYGYTF	-	TRBV5-1	TRBJ1-2
CASSISGVEQYF	-	TRBV19	TRBJ2-7
CASTKGGENQPQHF	-	TRBV7-9	TRBJ1-5
CASSFGPGPNQPQHF	-	TRBV28	TRBJ1-5
CASSDGRVITEAFF	-	TRBV11-2	TRBJ1-1
CASSQGLGEFF	few	TRBV3-1/TRBV3-2	TRBJ2-1
CASILGQYNQPQHF	-	TRBV28	TRBJ1-5
CASSPGFYQPQHF	once	TRBV18	TRBJ1-5
CASGYGTGGGNQPQHF	-	TRBV9	TRBJ1-5
CASSDRGTGNTIYF	-	TRBV27	TRBJ1-3
CASSRASRDTGELFF	few	TRBV7-9	TRBJ2-2
CASRSRAGAVEKLFF	-	TRBV4-2	TRBJ1-4
CASKAATFSPGNYGYTF	few	TRBV2	TRBJ1-2
CASSLSAGGARNEQFF	few	TRBV27	TRBJ2-1
CASSLGPGQNTEAFF	-	TRBV7-2	TRBJ1-1
CASSLQGAPEKLFF	-	TRBV2	TRBJ1-4
CASSPPMSTEAFF	-	TRBV4-1	TRBJ1-1
CASSQVFDRARNSPLHF	-	TRBV4-1	TRBJ1-6
CTSSQGGPEYF	once	TRBV1	TRBJ2-3
CASSEGHPLSYEQYF	-	TRBV7-9	TRBJ2-7
CATSSGGGGYNEQFF	few	TRBV24-1	TRBJ2-1
CAWVAGGRNEQFF	-	TRBV30	TRBJ2-1
CASSLIRPERGERQFF	-	TRBV7-3	TRBJ2-1
CASSPGLAGVQTDTQYF	-	TRBV5-1	TRBJ2-3